This record looks at one T cell receptor beta chain sequence and its context. What it binds is not known. The data originate from a study of cytomegalovirus exposure and HLA in healthy donors. Assay: immunoSEQ multiplex PCR; the TCRdb copy retains only in-frame clones and omits some. The sample has roughly 100,000 clones, about 95% seen once; the top ten hold roughly 0.9%. Whole-study findings and limits: Specificity for CMV antigens was confirmed in vitro for a few of the CMV-associated chains. The tendency of first-cohort TCR clusters to co-occur in the roughly 130 validation repertoires emerged from a later analysis. It was reported that the classifier diagnosed cytomegalovirus status with high specificity and sensitivity in both the original and validation cohorts. Cytomegalovirus-associated status was assigned to some 180 TCR beta chains.

From germline, CDR1 is SGHVS and CDR2 FQNEAQ. V shed 5 bases and J shed 6 bases, with 21 bases lying between them. CDR3 length: 16 residues. Input material: PBMCs. The rearrangement uses TRBV7-8 and TRBJ2-3, with D possibly being TRBD2 (5 bases). The sequence was collected from a young woman in good health and CMV-seronegative. The CDR3 coding sequence is TGTGCCAGCAGCCTCCATGAGGCTCCGGGGTGGGATACGCAGTATTTT. It translates to CASSLHEAPGWDTQYF.